This TCR beta chain was identified in a study of T cell responses to AZD1222 COVID-19 vaccine. Study-level findings and limits: Just 5 or 6 AZD1222 recipients tested seropositive at baseline.

The method was immunoSEQ multiplex PCR; TCRdb's version includes in-frame clones alone and lacks a portion of them. The sample yields some 64,000 clones, around 90% seen once. Germline assignment: CDR1 SGHAT and CDR2 FQNNGV. The CDR3 loop spans 16 amino acids. J lost 10 bases, V lost 5 bases, and 9 bases had no gene match. Comments on this clone: The antigen is unknown.

The material was peripheral blood, obtained 28 days after the second dose of the MenACWY control vaccine. The V gene is TRBV11-2, the J gene TRBJ2-1; 15 bases are a match to TRBD2. The source of this sequence is an adult who received the MenACWY meningococcal vaccine as a control. The CDR3 protein is CASSPRTSGRAREQFF. CDR3 coding DNA: TGTGCCAGCAGCCCAAGGACTAGCGGGAGGGCGAGGGAGCAGTTCTTC.